Detailed here is one T cell receptor beta chain. The target antigen is unknown. The repertoire was sequenced with immunoSEQ multiplex PCR; TCRdb's copy has only in-frame clones and lacks some. Of approximately 160,000 clones detected, more than 85% appear once; the ten largest clones hold 0.9%. The data are from a study of T cell responses to AZD1222 COVID-19 vaccine. At the level of the study: Pooling covered second doses at about 4 or about 12 weeks. General study findings and limits: Unmutated variant regions are reportedly the target of nearly half of TCRs that are spike-specific. Researchers report vaccine-associated CD4 TCRs spanning spike, with dominance at 160-218 and 743-854. Donors skewed white British and female; clonal diversity was possibly underestimated.

The CDR3 contains 15 residues. V was cut by 5 bases and J by 8 bases, with 20 bases left in between. Germline CDR1 is SGHNT and CDR2 is YYREEE (reference sequence). The J gene is TRBJ2-1, the V gene TRBV5-4, with a tentative D call TRBD2 (6 bases). The input for sequencing was peripheral blood, taken on day 0 of AZD1222 vaccination. The sequence was collected from an adult in good health. CDR3 DNA sequence: TGTGCCAGCAGGATGTCCAGCGGGTCGACCGATGAGCAGTTCTTC. Its protein is CASRMSSGSTDEQFF.